Below, 16 T cell receptor beta chains from the same sample are listed, as sequenced in a study of identifying expanded T cells in peripheral blood. Assay: immunoSEQ multiplex PCR; the TCRdb copy retains only in-frame clones and omits some. This table holds 100,000 to 150,000 clones, 75% to 90% found once. The specimen sequenced was blood. The receptors originated from a person aged 18-70 years in good health.

The rearrangement links TRBV19 to TRBJ2-3; TRBD2 aligns across 9 bases. The CDR3 is 14 amino acids. CDR1 and CDR2 (germline): LNHDA, SQIVND (reference sequence). Trimming removed 6 bases from V and 4 bases from J; junction bases left unmatched: 5. Here the CDR3 reads CASRLAGAPDTQYF. The CDR3 coding sequence is TGTGCCAGTAGATTAGCGGGAGCCCCAGATACGCAGTATTTT. Complete variable domain (other parts from reference TRBV19 and TRBJ2-3): DGGITQSPKYLFRKEGQNVTLSCEQNLNHDAMYWYRQDPGQGLRLIYYSQIVNDFQKGDIAEGYSVSREKKESFPLTVTSAQKNPTAFYLCASRLAGAPDTQYFGPGTRLTVL.

This clone was seen a handful of times. This chain connects TRBV18 to TRBJ2-5, with D perhaps matching TRBD1 (6 bases). There are 12 residues in the CDR3. V was trimmed by 10 bases and J by 5 bases, leaving 14 bases between them. Germline CDR1 KGHSH, CDR2 LQKENI. The CDR3 loop reads CATAGVSETQYF. In DNA form, the CDR3 reads TGTGCCACCGCAGGGGTTTCCGAGACCCAGTACTTC.

This chain joins TRBV10-3 and TRBJ2-2; D might be TRBD1 (5 bases). This CDR3 region has 15 residues. The germline gives CDR1 ENHRY, CDR2 SYGVKD. V dropped 1 base and J dropped 1 base, with 7 bases sitting between them. CDR3 region: CAISEFQGNTGELFF. The CDR3, as DNA: TGTGCCATCAGTGAGTTCCAGGGGAACACCGGGGAGCTGTTTTTT.

This chain uses TRBV2 with TRBJ1-5, with D possibly TRBD1 on 5 matching bases. Germline CDR1 SNHLY, CDR2 FYNNEI. The CDR3 has 15 amino acids. V was pared by 6 bases and J by 6 bases, with 18 bases between. CDR3 in DNA: TGTGCCAGCAGCCCAGTAGCCAAGGGGACTCAGCCCCAGCATTTT. It yields the protein CASSPVAKGTQPQHF.

This clone was observed once. The chain uses TRBV6-5 and TRBJ2-2; tentative D call: TRBD2 (5 bases). Trimming left V 9 bases short and J 4 bases short, with 15 bases between. From germline, CDR1 is MNHEY and CDR2 SVGAGI. The CDR3 loop spans 14 amino acids. In DNA, the CDR3 is TGTGCCAGTAAAGACTGGCGGGTCACCGGGGAGCTGTTTTTT. This translates into CASKDWRVTGELFF.

This chain uses TRBV15 with TRBJ2-3; D is perhaps TRBD1 (8 bases). Germline lookup yields CDR1 LNHNV and CDR2 YYDKDF (reference sequence). The CDR3 is 17 residues long. The V end was cut by 0 bases, the J end by 3 bases, with 16 bases between. The CDR3 DNA sequence: TGTGCCACCAGCAGAGATCGGTACAGGGGGGGAACAGATACGCAGTATTTT. It yields the protein CATSRDRYRGGTDTQYF.

The V call is TRBV18, the J call TRBJ2-3; TRBD1 aligns across 9 bases. After removal of 2 bases from V and 3 bases from J, the junction contained 9 bases not matched to a gene. CDR3 length equals 17 residues. Germline CDR1 reads KGHSH; CDR2 reads LQKENI. CDR3 loop: CASSPYAPGTGTDTQYF. The CDR3 bases are TGTGCCAGCTCACCATATGCCCCCGGGACAGGGACAGATACGCAGTATTTT. The full variable domain, with the rest looked up from reference TRBV18 and TRBJ2-3, is NAGVMQNPRHLVRRRGQEARLRCSPMKGHSHVYWYRQLPEEGLKFMVYLQKENIIDESGMPKERFSAEFPKEGPSILRIQQVVRGDSAAYFCASSPYAPGTGTDTQYFGPGTRLTVL.

This chain joins TRBV18 and TRBJ1-3, with TRBD1 identical over 8 bases. The CDR3 has 16 amino acids. CDR1 is KGHSH, CDR2 LQKENI, per germline. V gave up 4 bases and J gave up 2 bases; unmatched junction bases: 7. CDR3 DNA: TGTGCCAGCTCACTAGCCGGGACAGGACCTGGAAACACCATATATTTT. It codes for CASSLAGTGPGNTIYF.

This chain joins TRBV25-1 and TRBJ2-3; D possibly uses TRBD1 or TRBD2 (7 bases each). There are 14 residues in the CDR3. The V and J ends lost 4 bases and 4 bases respectively, with 12 bases between them. Germline V gene lookup returns CDR1 MGHDK and CDR2 SYGVNS. The CDR3 bases are TGTGCCAGCAGTGCCCCAGGGGGGGCAGATACGCAGTATTTT. Translated, it gives CASSAPGGADTQYF. Combining the CDR3 with reference TRBV25-1 and TRBJ2-3 gives the whole variable domain EADIYQTPRYLVIGTGKKITLECSQTMGHDKMYWYQQDPGMELHLIHYSYGVNSTEKGDLSSESTVSRIRTEHFPLTLESARPSHTSQYLCASSAPGGADTQYFGPGTRLTVL.

This clone turned up a few times. The rearrangement uses TRBV7-3 and TRBJ2-1; D is possibly TRBD2 (6 bases). Germline V lookup: CDR1 SGHTA, CDR2 FQGTGA. The CDR3 consists of 16 residues. Trimming removed 4 bases at V and 6 bases at J, with 19 bases between. The chain's CDR3 is CASSWDSGALGNEQFF. The CDR3, as DNA: TGTGCCAGCAGCTGGGATAGCGGAGCTCTTGGCAATGAGCAGTTCTTC.

V usage is TRBV7-8 and J usage is TRBJ2-1; 7 bases match TRBD1. CDR1 SGHVS and CDR2 FQNEAQ come from the germline V gene. CDR3 length equals 16 residues. The V gene end was trimmed by 5 bases and the J gene end by 7 bases; junction bases not matched to a gene: 14. DNA of the CDR3: TGTGCCAGCAGCCAAAACCCGGGGACAGCCCAAAATGAGCAGTTCTTC. This encodes CASSQNPGTAQNEQFF. The entire variable domain, with the rest obtained from reference TRBV7-8 and TRBJ2-1, is as follows: GAGVSQSPRYKVAKRGQDVALRCDPISGHVSLFWYQQALGQGPEFLTYFQNEAQLDKSGLPSDRFFAERPEGSVSTLKIQRTQQEDSAVYLCASSQNPGTAQNEQFFGPGTRLTVL.

J is TRBJ1-4 and V is TRBV4-3; D ambiguous. The CDR3 consists of 16 residues. The germline gives CDR1 LGHNA, CDR2 YSLEER. V lost 4 bases to trimming and J lost 3 bases, with 15 bases between them. CDR3 protein: CASSLEEGASNEKLFF. CDR3 nucleotides: TGCGCCAGCAGCCTCGAGGAGGGAGCATCTAATGAAAAACTGTTTTTT.

This clone appeared a single time. The J gene is TRBJ2-1, the V gene TRBV7-8; D perhaps matches TRBD2 (6 bases). CDR3 length: 16 residues. V was clipped by 5 bases and J by 4 bases, with 18 bases between them. Per the germline V gene, CDR1 is SGHVS and CDR2 is FQNEAQ. This chain's CDR3 is CASSPSWVAAYNEQFF. CDR3 sequence (DNA): TGTGCCAGCAGCCCATCGTGGGTAGCGGCATACAATGAGCAGTTCTTC. The full variable domain, rest sourced from reference TRBV7-8 and TRBJ2-1, is GAGVSQSPRYKVAKRGQDVALRCDPISGHVSLFWYQQALGQGPEFLTYFQNEAQLDKSGLPSDRFFAERPEGSVSTLKIQRTQQEDSAVYLCASSPSWVAAYNEQFFGPGTRLTVL.

This clone was observed a single time. CDR3 sequence (DNA): TGTGCCAGCAGCCAAGAAGAGGGTAGCAGAACCGGGGAGCTGTTTTTT. Its protein is CASSQEEGSRTGELFF. The chain is built from TRBV4-2 and TRBJ2-2; perhaps TRBD2 as D (5 bases). V was pared by 0 bases and J by 5 bases, with 13 bases between. Germline CDR1 and CDR2: LGHNA and YNFKEQ. CDR3 length equals 16 residues.

The chain uses TRBV7-2 and TRBJ1-5; possible D gene TRBD1, 6 bases. The V gene's germline CDR1 is SGHTA and CDR2 FQGNSA. The CDR3 is made up of 14 amino acids. V was pared by 3 bases and J by 5 bases, with 11 bases between. The CDR3 protein is CASSFYRVDQPQHF. CDR3 in DNA: TGTGCCAGCAGCTTTTACAGGGTTGATCAGCCCCAGCATTTT.

The rearrangement uses TRBV11-2 and TRBJ1-1, with 8 bases that match TRBD1. V shed 2 bases, J shed 12 bases, and the junction held 8 bases outside the gene matches. The germline V gene encodes CDR1 SGHAT and CDR2 FQNNGV. This CDR3 contains 13 residues. The CDR3 loop reads CASSLTQDRVSFF. Here the CDR3 DNA reads TGTGCCAGCAGCTTAACCCAGGACAGGGTTTCTTTCTTT.